A single sample gave rise to the 13 T cell receptor beta chains below, sequenced in a study of regulatory T cells in long-lasting Graves disease. The time point here: newly diagnosed GD, antithyroid drugs for less than 3 months. After RNA was extracted from PBMCs, the TCR library was made from it. The TCR beta library used iRepertoire HTBI primers with Arm-PCR amplification of CDR3. TCRdb fed the multiplex PCR reads into MiXCR, producing one record per CDR3 protein. In the table there are approximately 350,000 distinct CDR3 sequences, under 20% of which are singletons. This sample was shared with a second study, whose subject was T cells in Graves' hyperthyroidism and ophthalmopathy.

The sequences come from peripheral blood mononuclear cells (PBMCs), collected at new diagnosis, from a patient treated with antithyroid drugs. The receptors shown here come from a woman between 18 and 30 years old with Graves disease.

In its sample, this clonotype was seen many times. The CDR3 is CASRQGARNTEAFF. CDR3 coding DNA: TGTGCCAGCCGTCAGGGGGCTCGGAACACTGAAGCTTTCTTT. The chain carries TRBV3-1 and TRBJ1-1, with TRBD1 identical over 8 bases. This CDR3 region has 14 residues. The germline V gene encodes CDR1 LGHDT and CDR2 YNNKEL (reference sequence). J gave up 1 base and V 8 bases, and 6 bases lay outside the gene matches.

The V call is TRBV2, the J call TRBJ2-2; 11 bases agree with TRBD1. CDR1 and CDR2 (germline): SNHLY, FYNNEI. With V trimmed by 6 bases and J by 1 base, 1 base remained unmatched. The CDR3 runs 15 residues. The CDR3 DNA sequence: TGTGCCAGCAGCGGGACAGGGGGGAACACCGGGGAGCTGTTTTTT. Its translation: CASSGTGGNTGELFF.

A few counts support this clonotype. V usage is TRBV29-1 and J usage is TRBJ2-7; D is unclear. This CDR3 comprises 14 residues. V gave up 3 bases and J gave up 2 bases, with 14 bases separating them. The germline CDR1 and CDR2 sequences are SQVTM and ANQGSEA. The CDR3 DNA sequence: TGCAGCGTTGATGTCGCCGGGCGGACCTACGAGCAGTACTTC. It encodes CSVDVAGRTYEQYF.

This clonotype was counted many times. The chain combines TRBV30 with TRBJ2-7; 10 positions match TRBD1. The CDR3 consists of 14 residues. Germline V lookup: CDR1 GTSNPN, CDR2 SVGIG (reference sequence). The V segment lost 4 bases and the J segment 2 bases; nucleotides outside the gene matches: 5. CDR3 sequence reads: CAWTPGTGAYEQYF. CDR3 sequence (DNA): TGTGCCTGGACCCCCGGGACAGGGGCCTACGAGCAGTACTTC.

The chain has TRBV19 and TRBJ1-5; no clear D gene. CDR1 and CDR2 from the germline V gene are LNHDA and SQIVND (reference sequence). The V end lost 1 base, the J end lost 0 bases, and 10 bases lay between the germline ends. The CDR3 consists of 16 residues. The CDR3 DNA reads TGTGCCAGTAGTATAGGGAGAGGGTATAGCAATCAGCCCCAGCATTTT. It yields the protein CASSIGRGYSNQPQHF. The variable domain in full, with the rest retrieved from reference TRBV19 and TRBJ1-5, is DGGITQSPKYLFRKEGQNVTLSCEQNLNHDAMYWYRQDPGQGLRLIYYSQIVNDFQKGDIAEGYSVSREKKESFPLTVTSAQKNPTAFYLCASSIGRGYSNQPQHFGDGTRLSIL.

The table lists this clonotype with many counts. The V gene is TRBV28, the J gene TRBJ2-3; tentative D call: TRBD1 (5 bases). CDR1 MDHEN and CDR2 SYDVKM come from the germline V gene. The CDR3 runs 15 residues. V was shortened by 2 bases and J by 1 base, with 10 bases between the two germline ends. CDR3 loop: CASSLQLQGTDTQYF. The CDR3 DNA is TGTGCCAGCAGTTTACAATTACAGGGCACAGATACGCAGTATTTT.

This clonotype was counted at least ten times. V gene TRBV5-1 combines with J gene TRBJ2-7; 7 nucleotides match TRBD1. This CDR3 contains 13 residues. Unmatched junction bases numbered 7, after V lost 7 bases and J lost 3 bases. CDR1 is SGHRS, CDR2 YFSETQ, per germline. The CDR3 nucleotides read TGCGCCAGCTGGGGACAGAGCTACTACGAGCAGTACTTC. This codes for CASWGQSYYEQYF.

DNA for the CDR3: TGCGCCAGCAGCCAGGGGACAGGAGGGCGCGGGACCGGGGAGCTGTTTTTT. This sequence encodes CASSQGTGGRGTGELFF. The J gene is TRBJ2-2, the V gene TRBV5-1, with TRBD1 matching over 8 bases. V gave up 4 bases and J gave up 5 bases; unmatched junction bases: 13. The CDR3 runs 17 residues. The germline CDR1 and CDR2 sequences are SGHRS and YFSETQ.

The chain carries TRBV6-2 or TRBV6-3 and TRBJ2-3; TRBD1 matches 7 bases. Germline trimming cut 5 bases from V and 2 bases from J; bases unmatched to any gene: 7. The CDR3 is made up of 15 amino acids. The germline V gene has CDR1 MNHEY and CDR2 SVGEGT. CDR3 sequence reads: CASSEVGQDTDTQYF. The CDR3, as DNA: TGTGCCAGCAGTGAAGTTGGACAGGACACAGATACGCAGTATTTT.

This clonotype was observed at least ten times. This chain links TRBV11-2 with TRBJ1-5, with no clear D. CDR1 is SGHAT and CDR2 is FQNNGV in the germline V gene. With 0 bases removed from V and 6 bases from J, the gap between germline ends came to 6 bases. The CDR3 runs to 13 residues. CDR3 in DNA: TGTGCCAGCAGCTTAGATGGTTTTCAGCCCCAGCATTTT. Translating it yields CASSLDGFQPQHF. The full variable domain, with the rest looked up from reference TRBV11-2 and TRBJ1-5, is EAGVAQSPRYKIIEKRQSVAFWCNPISGHATLYWYQQILGQGPKLLIQFQNNGVVDDSQLPKDRFSAERLKGVDSTLKIQPAKLEDSAVYLCASSLDGFQPQHFGDGTRLSIL.

The chain couples TRBV20-1 to TRBJ2-5, with D maybe TRBD1 (6 bases). The CDR3 runs 12 residues. In germline, CDR1 is DFQATT, CDR2 SNEGSKA (reference sequence). Trimming removed 6 bases from V and 5 bases from J, with 13 bases in between. The CDR3 loop is CSASGAGETQYF. DNA for the CDR3: TGCAGTGCCTCAGGGGCGGGTGAGACCCAGTACTTC.

The chain recombines TRBV10-1 with TRBJ1-2; TRBD1 matches 11 bases. This CDR3 is 15 amino acids long. Germline V gives CDR1 WNHNN, CDR2 SYGVQD (reference sequence). V dropped 3 bases and J dropped 7; count of bases not matched to a gene: 7. CDR3 DNA sequence: TGCGCCAGCAGTGATGGGACAGGGGGAAGGAGTGGCTACACCTTC. It is translated as CASSDGTGGRSGYTF.

As regards this clonotype: This clone may be a read error of a much larger clone one base away. Here the CDR3 omits its conserved ending phenylalanine or tryptophan, so a read error is the likely source. The rearrangement links TRBV6-1 to TRBJ2-7; TRBD1 matches at 8 bases. Germline CDR1 reads MNHNS; CDR2 reads SASEGT. V was clipped by 11 bases and J by 4 bases; unmatched bases: 10. This CDR3 is 13 amino acids long. This CDR3 reads CASSQGAMYEQYS. The CDR3 DNA is TGTGCCTCCAGCCAGGGGGCCATGTACGAGCAGTACTCC.